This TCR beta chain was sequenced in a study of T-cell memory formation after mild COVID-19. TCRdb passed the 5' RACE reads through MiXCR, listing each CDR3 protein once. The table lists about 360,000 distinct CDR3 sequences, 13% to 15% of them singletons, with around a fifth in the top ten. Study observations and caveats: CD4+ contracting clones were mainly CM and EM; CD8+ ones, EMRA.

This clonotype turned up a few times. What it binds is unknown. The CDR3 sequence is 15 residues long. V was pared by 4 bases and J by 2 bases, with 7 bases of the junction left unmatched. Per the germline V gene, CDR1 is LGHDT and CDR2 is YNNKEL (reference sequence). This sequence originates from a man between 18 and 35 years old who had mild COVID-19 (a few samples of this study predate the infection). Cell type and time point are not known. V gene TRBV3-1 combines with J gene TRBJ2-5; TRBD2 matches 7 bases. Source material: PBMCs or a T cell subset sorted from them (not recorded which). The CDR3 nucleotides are TGTGCCAGCAGCCCTACAGGAGCGGGGCAAGAGACCCAGTACTTC. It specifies CASSPTGAGQETQYF.